One and the same sample provided the 24 T cell receptor beta chains below, sequenced in a study of control samples from healthy donors and cancer patients. The assay was immunoSEQ multiplex PCR, and TCRdb's table has in-frame clones only and misses some. The repertoire includes more than 20,000 clones, approximately 83% of them detected once, and under 35% sits in the top ten. The sample was PBMCs. These receptors came from a man in his fifties or sixties with head and neck cancer.

This clone has just a few counts. In the same sample, other DNA sequences code for this CDR3. The chain uses TRBV6-5 and TRBJ2-1; TRBD2 matches 12 bases. Germline loops: CDR1 MNHEY, CDR2 SVGAGI. CDR3 length: 14 amino acids. The junction had 2 bases not matched to a gene; V was cut back by 5 bases and J by 6 bases. The CDR3 bases are TGTGCCAGCAGTAGACTAGCGGGAGCCAATGAGCAGTTCTTC. Protein: CASSRLAGANEQFF.

V and J are TRBV7-8 and TRBJ1-1, with D uncertain. CDR1 and CDR2 (germline): SGHVS, FQNEAQ. The CDR3 consists of 13 residues. Trimming pared 1 base from V and 2 bases from J, leaving 5 bases between. The CDR3 region has the DNA TGTGCCAGCAGCTTAGGAGCAAACACTGAAGCTTTCTTT. It encodes CASSLGANTEAFF.

V and J are TRBV4-3 and TRBJ2-5, with no clear D. CDR1 and CDR2 from the germline V gene are LGHNA and YSLEER. The CDR3 loop spans 13 amino acids. Trimming pared 4 bases from V and 7 bases from J, leaving 13 bases between. The CDR3 loop reads CASSPGRTSTQYF. CDR3 nucleotide sequence: TGCGCCAGCAGCCCCGGCAGGACCTCGACCCAGTACTTC.

V gene TRBV11-2 combines with J gene TRBJ2-5; 7 bases line up with TRBD1. The J segment lost 1 base and the V segment lost 5 bases, leaving 7 bases of the junction unmatched. Germline CDR1 is SGHAT and CDR2 is FQNNGV. The CDR3 has 15 residues. CDR3: CASSPTGTAQETQYF. The CDR3 bases are TGTGCCAGCAGCCCAACCGGGACAGCCCAAGAGACCCAGTACTTC.

The gene calls are TRBV7-8 and TRBJ1-5, with D uncertain. This CDR3 is built from 16 residues. The germline V gene has CDR1 SGHVS and CDR2 FQNEAQ. V lost 5 bases and J 1 base, leaving 15 bases between the germline ends. This chain's CDR3 is CASSPQFWESNQPQHF. CDR3 DNA: TGTGCCAGCAGCCCACAATTTTGGGAAAGCAATCAGCCCCAGCATTTT. Using reference TRBV7-8 and TRBJ1-5 for the parts outside the CDR3, the full variable domain is GAGVSQSPRYKVAKRGQDVALRCDPISGHVSLFWYQQALGQGPEFLTYFQNEAQLDKSGLPSDRFFAERPEGSVSTLKIQRTQQEDSAVYLCASSPQFWESNQPQHFGDGTRLSIL.

This clone has just one count. The genes are TRBV10-3 and TRBJ2-1; TRBD2 matches at 9 bases. J lost 6 bases, V lost 5 bases, and 5 bases had no gene match. This CDR3 contains 14 residues. CDR1 ENHRY and CDR2 SYGVKD come from the germline V gene. The CDR3 sequence is CAISPGGRANEQFF. The CDR3 coding sequence is TGTGCCATCAGTCCCGGCGGGAGGGCCAATGAGCAGTTCTTC.

The V gene is TRBV2, the J gene TRBJ2-6; 7 nucleotides match TRBD1. Per the germline V gene, CDR1 is SNHLY and CDR2 is FYNNEI. V dropped 6 bases and J dropped 0; count of bases not matched to a gene: 8. The CDR3 has 17 amino acids. CDR3 in amino acids: CASSEQGPYSGANVLTF. Written as DNA, the CDR3 is TGTGCCAGCAGCGAACAGGGGCCATACTCTGGGGCCAACGTCCTGACTTTC. Full variable domain (remainder filled in from reference TRBV2 and TRBJ2-6): EPEVTQTPSHQVTQMGQEVILRCVPISNHLYFYWYRQILGQKVEFLVSFYNNEISEKSEIFDDQFSVERPDGSNFTLKIRSTKLEDSAMYFCASSEQGPYSGANVLTFGAGSRLTVL.

The chain links TRBV3-1 (or the pseudogene TRBV3-2) to TRBJ2-7, with TRBD2 matching over 7 bases. The CDR3 is made up of 16 amino acids. V dropped 1 base and J dropped 0; count of bases not matched to a gene: 6. In germline, CDR1 is LGHDT, CDR2 YNNKEL (reference sequence). CDR3 in DNA: TGTGCCAGCAGCCAAGGCCTAGCGGTCAGCTCCTACGAGCAGTACTTC. Amino acids: CASSQGLAVSSYEQYF.

This chain's CDR3 is CASSPGQGRRETQYF. CDR3 sequence (DNA): TGTGCCAGCAGTCCGGGACAGGGGAGACGAGAGACCCAGTACTTC. The V and J genes are TRBV27 and TRBJ2-5; 10 positions match TRBD1. Germline V gives CDR1 MNHEY, CDR2 SMNVEV (reference sequence). This CDR3 has 15 amino acids. Trimming at V came to 5 bases and at J to 4 bases, leaving 7 bases not matched to a gene.

The rearrangement links TRBV11-3 to TRBJ2-2; D ambiguous. Germline CDR1 reads SGHNT; CDR2 reads YENEEA. The CDR3 length is 14 residues. Trimming took 1 base from V and 4 from J, leaving 7 bases between them. The CDR3 sequence is CASSLVRSTGELFF. CDR3 in DNA: TGTGCCAGCAGCTTAGTCAGATCCACCGGGGAGCTGTTTTTT.

This sequence joins TRBV19 and TRBJ2-5; TRBD1 matches at 10 bases. CDR1 and CDR2 from the germline V gene are LNHDA and SQIVND (reference sequence). The ends lost 1 base at V and 4 bases at J; junction bases unmatched: 3. The CDR3 runs to 15 residues. The CDR3 nucleotides read TGTGCCAGTAGTATAGGCCGGACAGGGGGAGAGACCCAGTACTTC. The encoded protein is CASSIGRTGGETQYF.

The chain combines TRBV5-6 with TRBJ2-1; D possibly corresponds to TRBD2 (6 bases). Germline CDR1 and CDR2: SGHDT and YYEEEE. CDR3 size: 15 residues. V lost 3 bases and J lost 0, with 10 bases in between. CDR3 coding DNA: TGTGCCAGCAGCTCTAAGCGGGCCTCCTACAATGAGCAGTTCTTC. Translation gives CASSSKRASYNEQFF.

Written as DNA, the CDR3 is TGTGCCAGCAGCTTGGACAGGGGTTCCTACGAGCAGTACTTC. Residues: CASSLDRGSYEQYF. The chain couples TRBV7-8 to TRBJ2-7, with 9 bases that match TRBD1. The V and J ends lost 3 bases and 1 base, in that order; junction bases with no gene match: 1. CDR1 is SGHVS, CDR2 FQNEAQ, per germline. The CDR3 runs 14 residues.

The CDR3 DNA sequence: TGCGCCAGCAGTACTCGGGACCCCTCGAAATACAATGAGCAGTTCTTC. It specifies CASSTRDPSKYNEQFF. The chain recombines TRBV10-1 with TRBJ2-1; D is possibly TRBD1 or TRBD2 (5 bases each). This CDR3 contains 16 residues. The V gene's germline CDR1 is WNHNN and CDR2 SYGVQD (reference sequence). V was cut by 5 bases and J by 4 bases, with 18 bases left in between.

CDR3 sequence: CASSLALARTSEQETQYF. The CDR3 region has the DNA TGTGCCAGCAGCTTAGCGCTCGCCAGGACTAGCGAACAAGAGACCCAGTACTTC. This rearrangement joins TRBV7-2 to TRBJ2-5; 9 bases fit TRBD2. Trimming removed 0 bases from V and 2 bases from J; junction bases left unmatched: 10. Germline V gene lookup returns CDR1 SGHTA and CDR2 FQGNSA. The CDR3 totals 18 residues.

J is TRBJ2-4 and V is TRBV5-1; D may correspond to TRBD1 or TRBD2 (5 bases each). The CDR3 has 15 residues. Trimming took off 7 bases at V and 4 bases at J, with 18 bases between the two ends. CDR1 is SGHRS, CDR2 YFSETQ, per germline. CDR3 nucleotides: TGCGCCAGCGCCCCCTCTGGGGGAGCAAAAAACATTCAGTACTTC. Its protein product is CASAPSGGAKNIQYF.

The chain has TRBV20-1 and TRBJ2-6; D call uncertain. CDR1 is DFQATT, CDR2 SNEGSKA, per germline (reference sequence). The CDR3 runs to 12 residues. V lost 3 bases and J lost 8, with 8 bases in between. CDR3 loop: CSASDKTNVLTF. The CDR3 DNA sequence: TGCAGTGCTAGTGATAAGACCAACGTCCTGACTTTC.

This clone was counted between two and nine times. The chain has TRBV19 and TRBJ2-1; 8 bases agree with TRBD1. J was trimmed by 3 bases and V by 2 bases; bases with no gene match: 9. Germline CDR1 reads LNHDA; CDR2 reads SQIVND (reference sequence). CDR3 length equals 17 residues. This CDR3 reads CASSITGQGRDYNEQFF. In DNA, the CDR3 is TGTGCCAGTAGTATAACCGGACAGGGAAGGGACTACAATGAGCAGTTCTTC.

The CDR3 nucleotides read TGCAGCGTTTGGGGGGGACTCTACGAGCAGTACTTC. Translated, it gives CSVWGGLYEQYF. The chain combines TRBV29-1 with TRBJ2-7, with 7 bases fitting TRBD2. There are 12 residues in the CDR3. The ends lost 5 bases at V and 3 bases at J; junction bases unmatched: 4. From germline, CDR1 is SQVTM and CDR2 ANQGSEA.

The chain couples TRBV5-1 to TRBJ2-7; 7 bases align to TRBD1. The length of the CDR3 is 13 residues. The J segment lost 1 base and the V segment lost 4 bases, leaving 2 bases of the junction unmatched. Germline CDR1 is SGHRS and CDR2 is YFSETQ. As DNA, the CDR3 is TGCGCCAGCAGCCCGGACAGGTCCTACGAGCAGTACTTC. Translating gives CASSPDRSYEQYF. The entire variable domain, with the rest obtained from reference TRBV5-1 and TRBJ2-7, is as follows: KAGVTQTPRYLIKTRGQQVTLSCSPISGHRSVSWYQQTPGQGLQFLFEYFSETQRNKGNFPGRFSGRQFSNSRSEMNVSTLELGDSALYLCASSPDRSYEQYFGPGTRLTVT.

The rearrangement links TRBV9 to TRBJ2-7; the D gene is possibly TRBD1 (6 bases). Germline lookup yields CDR1 SGDLS and CDR2 YYNGEE. The CDR3 is made up of 14 amino acids. V was pared by 2 bases and J by 2 bases, with 11 bases between. DNA of the CDR3: TGTGCCAGCAGCGTGTCGTACAGGGCCTACGAGCAGTACTTC. This gives the protein CASSVSYRAYEQYF.

This clone has just a few counts. The rearrangement joins TRBV6-5 to TRBJ1-6; D is uncertain. With 4 bases removed from V and 8 bases from J, the gap between germline ends came to 9 bases. This CDR3 has 13 amino acids. Germline CDR1 MNHEY, CDR2 SVGAGI. The CDR3 reads CASSLQRYSPLHF. CDR3 DNA: TGTGCCAGCAGTTTACAGCGATATTCACCCCTCCACTTT.

The chain joins TRBV12-5 to TRBJ1-1; no clear D. The germline gives CDR1 LGHNT, CDR2 FRNRAP. V gave up 3 bases and J gave up 0 bases, with 11 bases separating them. The CDR3 spans 15 residues. DNA for the CDR3: TGTGCTAGTGGTTTTCTTACAGTAATGAACACTGAAGCTTTCTTT. It yields the protein CASGFLTVMNTEAFF. Full variable domain (rest looked up from reference TRBV12-5 and TRBJ1-1): DARVTQTPRHKVTEMGQEVTMRCQPILGHNTVFWYRQTMMQGLELLAYFRNRAPLDDSGMPKDRFSAEMPDATLATLKIQPSEPRDSAVYFCASGFLTVMNTEAFFGQGTRLTVV.

This clone was counted only a few times. The CDR3 coding sequence is TGTGCCAGCAGTTTACTCCCGACAGGGACGGGCTCAGATACGCAGTATTTT. Translation gives CASSLLPTGTGSDTQYF. The chain recombines TRBV28 with TRBJ2-3; 7 nucleotides match TRBD1. The junction had 12 bases not matched to a gene; V was cut back by 2 bases and J by 4 bases. In germline, CDR1 is MDHEN, CDR2 SYDVKM. The CDR3 totals 17 residues.